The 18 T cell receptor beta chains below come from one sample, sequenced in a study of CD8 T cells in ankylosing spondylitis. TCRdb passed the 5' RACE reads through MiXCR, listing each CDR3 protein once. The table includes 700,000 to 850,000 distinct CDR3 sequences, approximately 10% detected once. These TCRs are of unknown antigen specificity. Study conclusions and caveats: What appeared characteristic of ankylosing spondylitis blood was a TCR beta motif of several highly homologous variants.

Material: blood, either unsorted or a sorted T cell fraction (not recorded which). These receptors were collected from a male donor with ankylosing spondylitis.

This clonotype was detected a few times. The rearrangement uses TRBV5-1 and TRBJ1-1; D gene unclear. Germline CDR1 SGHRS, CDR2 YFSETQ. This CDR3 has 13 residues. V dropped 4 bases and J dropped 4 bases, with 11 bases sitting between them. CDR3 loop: CASSPGRSTEAFF. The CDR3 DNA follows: TGCGCCAGCAGCCCCGGACGGTCCACTGAAGCTTTCTTT.

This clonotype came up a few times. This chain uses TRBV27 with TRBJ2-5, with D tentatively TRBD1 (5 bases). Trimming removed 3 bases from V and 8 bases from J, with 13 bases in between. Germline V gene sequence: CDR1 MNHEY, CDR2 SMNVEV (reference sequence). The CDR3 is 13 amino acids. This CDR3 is CASSLGRGPTQYF. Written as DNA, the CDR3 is TGTGCCAGCAGTTTGGGTAGGGGCCCTACCCAGTACTTC.

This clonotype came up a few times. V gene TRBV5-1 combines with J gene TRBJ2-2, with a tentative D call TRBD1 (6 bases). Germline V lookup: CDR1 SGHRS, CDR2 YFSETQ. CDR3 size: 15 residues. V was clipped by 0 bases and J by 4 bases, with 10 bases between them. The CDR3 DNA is TGCGCCAGCAGCTTGGGACAGGCGATCACCGGGGAGCTGTTTTTT. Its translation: CASSLGQAITGELFF.

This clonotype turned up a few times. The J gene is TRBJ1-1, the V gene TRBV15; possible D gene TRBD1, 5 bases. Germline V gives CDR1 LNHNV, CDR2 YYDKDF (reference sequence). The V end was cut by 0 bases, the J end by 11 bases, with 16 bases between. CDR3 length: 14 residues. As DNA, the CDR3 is TGTGCCACCAGCAGAGATCGGAGGGCAGGGATGGCTTTCTTT. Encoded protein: CATSRDRRAGMAFF.

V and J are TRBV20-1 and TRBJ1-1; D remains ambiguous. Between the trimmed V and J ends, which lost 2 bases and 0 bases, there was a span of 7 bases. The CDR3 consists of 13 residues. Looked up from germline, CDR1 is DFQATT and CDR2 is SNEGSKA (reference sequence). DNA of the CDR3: TGCAGTGCTAGATTGCCCATGAACACTGAAGCTTTCTTT. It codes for CSARLPMNTEAFF.

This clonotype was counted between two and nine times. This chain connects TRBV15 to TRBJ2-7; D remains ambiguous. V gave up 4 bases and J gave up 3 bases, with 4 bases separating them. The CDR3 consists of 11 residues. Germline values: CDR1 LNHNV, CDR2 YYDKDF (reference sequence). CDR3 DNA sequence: TGTGCCACCAGCACATACTACGAGCAGTACTTC. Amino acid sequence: CATSTYYEQYF.

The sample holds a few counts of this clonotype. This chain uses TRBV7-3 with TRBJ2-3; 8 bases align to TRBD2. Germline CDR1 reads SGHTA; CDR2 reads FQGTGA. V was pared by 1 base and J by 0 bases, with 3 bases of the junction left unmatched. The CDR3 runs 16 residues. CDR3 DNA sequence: TGTGCCAGCAGCTTAAGGACTAGCCTTAGCACAGATACGCAGTATTTT. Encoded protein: CASSLRTSLSTDTQYF.

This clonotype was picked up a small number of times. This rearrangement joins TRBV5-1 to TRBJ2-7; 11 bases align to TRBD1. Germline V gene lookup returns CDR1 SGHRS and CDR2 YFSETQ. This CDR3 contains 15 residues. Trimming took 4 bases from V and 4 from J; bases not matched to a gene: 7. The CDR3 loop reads CASSLRTGGTYEQYF. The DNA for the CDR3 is TGCGCCAGCAGCCTGCGGACAGGGGGCACTTACGAGCAGTACTTC.

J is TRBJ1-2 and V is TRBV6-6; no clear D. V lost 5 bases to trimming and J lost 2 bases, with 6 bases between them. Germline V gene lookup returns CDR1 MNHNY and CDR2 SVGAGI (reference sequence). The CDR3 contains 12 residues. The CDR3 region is CASSTQNYGYTF. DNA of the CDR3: TGTGCCAGCAGTACGCAAAACTATGGCTACACCTTC.

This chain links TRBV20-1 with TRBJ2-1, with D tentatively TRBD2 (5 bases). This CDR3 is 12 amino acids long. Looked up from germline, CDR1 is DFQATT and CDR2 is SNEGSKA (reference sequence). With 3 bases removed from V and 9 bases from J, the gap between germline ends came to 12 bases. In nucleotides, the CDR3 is TGCAGTGCTAGTGGGGTGGAGGTTGAGCAGTTCTTC. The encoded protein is CSASGVEVEQFF.

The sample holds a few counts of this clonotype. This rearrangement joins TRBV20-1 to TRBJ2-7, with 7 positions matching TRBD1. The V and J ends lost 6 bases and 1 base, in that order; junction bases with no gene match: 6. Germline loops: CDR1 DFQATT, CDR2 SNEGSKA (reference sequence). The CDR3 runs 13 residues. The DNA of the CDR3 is TGCAGTGCAAAACAGGGGCCTTCCTACGAGCAGTACTTC. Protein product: CSAKQGPSYEQYF.

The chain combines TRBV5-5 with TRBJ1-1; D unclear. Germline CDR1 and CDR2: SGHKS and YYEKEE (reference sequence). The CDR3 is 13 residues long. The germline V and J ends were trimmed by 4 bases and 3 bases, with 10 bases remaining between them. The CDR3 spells CASSRARDTEAFF. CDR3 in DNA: TGTGCCAGCAGCCGAGCGAGGGACACTGAAGCTTTCTTT.

CDR3 region: CASSLDGTGGFDTIYF. Written as DNA, the CDR3 is TGTGCCAGCAGCTTAGACGGGACAGGGGGCTTTGACACCATATATTTT. The chain has TRBV7-9 and TRBJ1-3; 12 bases are shared with TRBD1. CDR1 is SEHNR, CDR2 FQNEAQ, per germline (reference sequence). There are 16 residues in the CDR3. J gave up 8 bases and V 1 base, and 6 bases lay outside the gene matches.

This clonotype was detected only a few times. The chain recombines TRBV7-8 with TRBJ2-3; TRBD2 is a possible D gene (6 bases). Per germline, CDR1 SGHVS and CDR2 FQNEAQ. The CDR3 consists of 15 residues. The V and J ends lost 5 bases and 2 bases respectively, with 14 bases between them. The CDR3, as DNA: TGTGCCAGCAGCGGGGGTCTAGCGTACACAGATACGCAGTATTTT. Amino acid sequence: CASSGGLAYTDTQYF.

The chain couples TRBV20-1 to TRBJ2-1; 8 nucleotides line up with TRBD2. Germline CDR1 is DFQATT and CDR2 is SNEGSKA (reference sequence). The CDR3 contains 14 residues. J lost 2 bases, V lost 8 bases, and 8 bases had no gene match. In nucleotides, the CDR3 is TGCAGTACCCCCCGGGGGGGGGCCTACAATGAGCAGTTCTTC. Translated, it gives CSTPRGGAYNEQFF.

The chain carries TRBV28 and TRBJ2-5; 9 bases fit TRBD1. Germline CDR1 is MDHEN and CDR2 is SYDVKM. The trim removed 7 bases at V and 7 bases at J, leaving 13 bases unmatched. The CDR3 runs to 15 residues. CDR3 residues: CASIPGGTGGRTQYF. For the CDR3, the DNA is TGTGCCAGCATCCCGGGGGGAACAGGGGGCAGGACCCAGTACTTC.

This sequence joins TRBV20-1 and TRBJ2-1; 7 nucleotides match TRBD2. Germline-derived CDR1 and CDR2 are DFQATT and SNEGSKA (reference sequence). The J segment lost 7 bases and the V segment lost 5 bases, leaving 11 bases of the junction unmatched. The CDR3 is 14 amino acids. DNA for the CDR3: TGCAGTGCTCTCCATGGATGGCGGGAGAATGAGCAGTTCTTC. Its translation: CSALHGWRENEQFF.

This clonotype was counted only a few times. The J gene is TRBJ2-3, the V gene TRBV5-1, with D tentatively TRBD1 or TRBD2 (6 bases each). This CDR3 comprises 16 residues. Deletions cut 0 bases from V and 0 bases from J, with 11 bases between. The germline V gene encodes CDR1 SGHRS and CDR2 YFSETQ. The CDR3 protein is CASSLESGASTDTQYF. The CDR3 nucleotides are TGCGCCAGCAGCTTGGAGTCGGGGGCCAGCACAGATACGCAGTATTTT.